This T cell receptor (beta chain) was retrieved from a study of tumor and adjacent non-tumor tissue in lung cancer (dated by TCRdb to the late 2010s). About the study as a whole: By cancer type, the cohort comprised 12 to 13 adenocarcinoma patients, a couple of squamous cell carcinoma patients and 1 small cell lung cancer patient. Among the roughly 15 patients, ages ranged from about 30 to 80 years, about 10 were men and 5 were women, and disease was TNM stage I to III. Sequencing produced approximately 130 million productive TCRbeta reads in total, an average of approximately 4.2 million reads per sample. Bulk TCRbeta repertoires were compared between lung tumor tissue and matched distant non-tumor lung tissue obtained from approximately 16 lung cancer patients. Fewer than 35 paired specimens, one tumor and one normal lung sample per patient, were profiled by TCRbeta CDR3 sequencing. Study-wide conclusions, independent of this receptor: Because peripheral blood was not sequenced, the blood TCRbeta repertoires of the lung cancer patients in the study went unexamined. Younger patients had significantly higher TCR diversity, and higher tumor TCR diversity was associated with shorter overall and disease-free survival. The cohort had only around 15 patients, and the authors noted that larger samples and more detailed clinical data are needed. A significantly larger cumulative share of the repertoire was made up by the top 100 clones in normal lung than in tumor tissue. Neither the sequencing platform nor unique molecular identifiers are mentioned in the methods. Tumor tissue showed significantly higher TCR diversity (inverse Simpson) than normal lung tissue, at roughly 390 vs 170 (P = 0.0075, Mann-Whitney U test).

RNA was extracted from bulk unsorted tissue and checked for quality with a NanoDrop ND-1000 and an Agilent 2100. Distant non-tumor tissue taken more than 3 cm from the tumor edge was used as the normal lung sample. Newly diagnosed lung cancer patients without prior chemotherapy who had been admitted for thoracic surgery in China between August and November 2014 were enrolled as donors. Anyone who had undergone radiotherapy or chemotherapy before, or who had another cancer at the same time, was left out of the study. Pieces of surgical tissue measuring roughly 1-2 cm3 were kept in RNAlater solution and stored at -80 degrees C until use. On this clonotype: Its antigen remains unidentified. Nothing much larger sits one base from this clone, and base qualities are not available.

The library was generated by multiplex PCR. Sequencing took place on an Illumina HiSeq 2500. Following protocols modified from ARM-PCR, the researchers constructed TCRbeta libraries through three rounds of nested PCR with primers (Table S4). Before sequencing, PCR products of 200-500 bp were excised from the gel and purified with the QIAquick gel extraction kit. For the original study's pipeline: Trimmomatic was used to clean the reads, FLASH was used to merge the reads into complete CDR3 sequences, and MiTCR was used to assign the reads to V(D)J germline segments. VDJtools was used to compute clonal diversity as the inverse Simpson's index. Productive reads were defined as in-frame sequences without a premature stop codon. The public reads were reanalyzed by TCRdb: fastp trimming at Q25, MiXCR alignment, in-frame beta chains only. Rows are unified per CDR3 protein, each entry keeping the most common DNA and genes. TCRdb, not the authors, supplied the V and J calls. In this sample the table shows over 80,000 distinct CDR3 sequences, 75% to 85% of which occur a single time. The ten largest clonotypes hold approximately 28% of the sample.

Taken from the germline V gene, the CDR1 and CDR2 loops are SGHNT and YENEEA. Trimming takes 6 bases from V and 7 bases from J, and the germline ends sit 26 bases apart. The CDR3 goes from the cysteine to the phenylalanine over 17 residues. Only CDR3 DNA remains: 51 bases, in frame from the first base. This receptor was taken from a man in his 60s with small cell lung cancer. The sequencing input was distant non-tumor lung tissue. Recombination linked TRBV11-3 to TRBJ2-3, with the D call perhaps TRBD1 or TRBD2, each one matching 5 bases. Read as DNA, the sequence is TGTGCCAGCAGAGAGGATCGTGGTGGGACCCCAAGTCATACGCAGTATTTT. It is translated as CASREDRGGTPSHTQYF.